This TCR beta chain comes out of a study of T cell repertoires in cytomegalovirus infection. Study-wide findings and caveats: Cumulative public TCR beta family frequency identified carriers of CMV plus the relevant HLA. Across the ex vivo response, the dominant clonotypes were HLA-C-restricted CMV-specific TCR beta clonotypes.

This clonotype showed up just a few times. What it binds is unknown. TCRdb processed the reads anew with MiXCR; each CDR3 protein has one entry. The repertoire holds about 680,000 distinct CDR3 sequences, with roughly 24% as singletons. This sequence was found in a human donor in good health (CMV status not recorded). Some clones in this sample may be carry-over from other donors' samples. Sequencing was done on a sample of CD8+ T cells from PBMCs.

CDR3 DNA sequence: TGTGCCAGCAGCCAAGGCAGCGGGCTTGAGCAGTTCTTC. Its translation: CASSQGSGLEQFF. The V and J genes are TRBV14 and TRBJ2-1, with TRBD2 as a possible D gene (6 bases). V shed 1 base and J shed 9 bases, with 10 bases lying between them. Germline V gives CDR1 SGHDN, CDR2 FVKESK. The CDR3 is 13 amino acids. Looking up the rest from reference TRBV14 and TRBJ2-1 gives the full variable domain: EAGVTQFPSHSVIEKGQTVTLRCDPISGHDNLYWYRRVMGKEIKFLLHFVKESKQDESGMPNNRFLAERTGGTYSTLKVQPAELEDSGVYFCASSQGSGLEQFFGPGTRLTVL.